The clone carrying this TCR beta chain was seen repeatedly, ten times or more. No antigen is known for it. Time point meaning: sample taken at primary tumor resection. No cells were sorted before sequencing. The whole RNA sequenced was extracted from tumor, nontumor lung or frozen PBMC. This sample stems from a study of spatial heterogeneity in lung cancer. In the study overall: Raw-read counts averaged over ten per unique TCR and UMI combination. Study observations and caveats: Expanded TCRs that were ubiquitous or regional had counts tracking ubiquitous and regional nonsynonymous mutations, respectively. Expanded alpha and beta TCR counts within tumors tracked tumor mutation counts.

The presence of a unique molecular identifier marked each TCR cDNA molecule. TCRdb recomputed calls from the 5' RACE reads with MiXCR, one row per CDR3 protein. This table holds approximately 2,300 distinct CDR3 sequences, roughly 15% found once. This TCR came from a male donor with early-stage non-small cell lung cancer. Specimen: lung tumor tissue, collected at surgery.

As DNA, the CDR3 is TGCAGTGCCACCACAGATACGCAGTATTTT. It encodes CSATTDTQYF. The chain recombines TRBV20-1 with TRBJ2-3; D not resolved. This CDR3 comprises 10 residues. Between the trimmed V and J ends, which lost 6 bases and 2 bases, there was a span of 3 bases. CDR1 and CDR2 from the germline V gene are DFQATT and SNEGSKA (reference sequence).